This entry features one T cell receptor beta chain sequence. Antigen specificity is unknown. The data were taken from a study of cytomegalovirus exposure and HLA in healthy donors. Study findings and constraints: Donors belonging to an Asian-associated ancestry cluster reportedly showed fewer N-insertions in productive TCRs than the approximately 680-donor mean, according to what a later analysis found. Highest at DRB1 and lowest at HLA-C, TCR association rates differed among HLA loci in a later analysis. The likely explanation for a cluster of highly shared sequence variants was sequencing artifact.

This PCR relied on a set of 60 Vbeta primers and 13 Jbeta primers. Assay used: immunoSEQ multiplex PCR; TCRdb lists only in-frame clones, some missing. The sample records fewer than 250,000 clones, 81% being singletons. The CDR3 consists of 17 residues. Germline lookup yields CDR1 LNHDA and CDR2 SQIVND (reference sequence). V shed 3 bases and J shed 0 bases, with 14 bases lying between them. The rearrangement joins TRBV19 to TRBJ1-4; TRBD1 might be the D (6 bases). The source of this sequence is a man between 18 and 35 years old in good health and CMV-seronegative. Sequencing was performed on PBMCs. As DNA, the CDR3 is TGTGCCAGTAGTATGGCCCAGGGGTTCTCAACTAATGAAAAACTGTTTTTT. It translates to CASSMAQGFSTNEKLFF. Combining the CDR3 with reference TRBV19 and TRBJ1-4 gives the whole variable domain DGGITQSPKYLFRKEGQNVTLSCEQNLNHDAMYWYRQDPGQGLRLIYYSQIVNDFQKGDIAEGYSVSREKKESFPLTVTSAQKNPTAFYLCASSMAQGFSTNEKLFFGSGTQLSVL.